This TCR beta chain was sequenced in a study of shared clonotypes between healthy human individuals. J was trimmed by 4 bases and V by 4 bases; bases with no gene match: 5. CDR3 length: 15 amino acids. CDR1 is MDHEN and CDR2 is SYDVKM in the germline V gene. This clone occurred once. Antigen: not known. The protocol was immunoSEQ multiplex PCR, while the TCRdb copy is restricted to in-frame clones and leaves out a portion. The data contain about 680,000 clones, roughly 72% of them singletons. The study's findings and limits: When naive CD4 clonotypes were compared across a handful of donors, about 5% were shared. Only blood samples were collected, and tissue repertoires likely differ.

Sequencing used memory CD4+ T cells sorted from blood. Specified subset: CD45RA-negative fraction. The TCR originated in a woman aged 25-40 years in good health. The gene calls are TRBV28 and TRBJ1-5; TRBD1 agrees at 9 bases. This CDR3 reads CASSSTGGRNQPQHF. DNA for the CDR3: TGTGCCAGCAGTTCGACAGGGGGTCGGAATCAGCCCCAGCATTTT. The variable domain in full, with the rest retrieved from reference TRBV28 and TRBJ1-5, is DVKVTQSSRYLVKRTGEKVFLECVQDMDHENMFWYRQDPGLGLRLIYFSYDVKMKEKGDIPEGYSVSREKKERFSLILESASTNQTSMYLCASSSTGGRNQPQHFGDGTRLSIL.